This T cell receptor beta chain originates from a study of blood T cells in healthy people across ages. The second PCR ran about 6 to 12 cycles with a sample-barcoded 5' primer and J-beta primers. From the 5' RACE reads, TCRdb called clonotypes with MiXCR, one entry per CDR3 protein. The sample records 1.5 million to 2 million distinct CDR3 sequences, around 50% being singletons. With 2 bases removed from V and 2 bases from J, the gap between germline ends came to 16 bases. The germline gives CDR1 LGHNA, CDR2 YNFKEQ. CDR3 length equals 16 residues. The source material was blood. The sequence came from a woman in her thirties or forties in good health. The J gene is TRBJ2-7, the V gene TRBV4-2; the D call may be TRBD1 or TRBD2 (5 bases each). CDR3 in amino acids: CASSQRGDLRAYEQYF. CDR3 nucleotide sequence: TGTGCCAGCAGCCAAAGGGGAGACTTGAGGGCCTACGAGCAGTACTTC.